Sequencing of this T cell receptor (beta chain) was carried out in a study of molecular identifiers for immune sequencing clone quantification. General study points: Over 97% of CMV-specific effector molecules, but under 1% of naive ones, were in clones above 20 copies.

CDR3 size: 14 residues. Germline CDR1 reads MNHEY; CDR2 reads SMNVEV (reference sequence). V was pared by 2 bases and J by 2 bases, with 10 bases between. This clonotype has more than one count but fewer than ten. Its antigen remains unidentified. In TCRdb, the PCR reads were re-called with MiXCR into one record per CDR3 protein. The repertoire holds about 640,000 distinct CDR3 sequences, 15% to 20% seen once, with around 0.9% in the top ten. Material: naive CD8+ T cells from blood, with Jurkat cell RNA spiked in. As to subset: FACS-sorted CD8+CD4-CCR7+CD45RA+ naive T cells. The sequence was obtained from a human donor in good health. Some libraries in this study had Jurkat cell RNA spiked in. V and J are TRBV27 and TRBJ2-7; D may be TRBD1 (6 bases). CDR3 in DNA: TGTGCCAGCAGTTTAAAGGGGGTAGCCTACGAGCAGTACTTC. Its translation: CASSLKGVAYEQYF.